This TCR beta chain was sequenced in a study of T cells in Graves' hyperthyroidism and ophthalmopathy. This clonotype was recorded at least ten times. CDR1 and CDR2 from the germline V gene are MDHEN and SYDVKM. The CDR3 has 14 residues. V lost 2 bases to trimming and J lost 6 bases; unmatched junction nucleotides: 4. TCR beta CDR3 region amplification was performed from RNA transcripts. An initial round of RT-PCR targeting the TCR CDR3 relied on the HTBI primer set. MiXCR, applied by TCRdb to the multiplex PCR reads, yields one record per CDR3 protein. The table lists some 350,000 distinct CDR3 sequences, roughly 19% of them singletons, with around 3.4% in the top ten. Those patients with uncontrolled infection, other autoimmune disease, pregnancy or lactation were excluded.

The sample consisted of blood. This rearrangement joins TRBV28 to TRBJ2-7, with 10 nucleotides matching TRBD1. This receptor was taken from a woman aged 18-29 years with Graves' hyperthyroidism. The CDR3 loop reads CASSLGGDRGEQYF. The CDR3 DNA is TGTGCCAGCAGTTTAGGGGGGGACAGGGGCGAGCAGTACTTC.